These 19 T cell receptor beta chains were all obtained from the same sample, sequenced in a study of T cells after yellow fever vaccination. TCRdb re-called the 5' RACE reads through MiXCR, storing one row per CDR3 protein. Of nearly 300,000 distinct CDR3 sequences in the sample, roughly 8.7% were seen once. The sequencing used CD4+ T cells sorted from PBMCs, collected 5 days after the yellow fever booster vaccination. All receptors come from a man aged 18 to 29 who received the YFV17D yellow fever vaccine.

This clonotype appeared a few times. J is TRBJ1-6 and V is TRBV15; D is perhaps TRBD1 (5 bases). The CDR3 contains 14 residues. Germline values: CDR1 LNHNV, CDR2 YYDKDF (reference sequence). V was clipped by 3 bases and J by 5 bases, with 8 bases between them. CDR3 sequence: CATSSRVDNSPLHF. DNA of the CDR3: TGTGCCACCAGCAGCAGGGTTGATAATTCACCCCTCCACTTT.

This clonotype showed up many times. CDR3 in amino acids: CASNPGGSLVGELFF. The CDR3 nucleotides are TGTGCCAGCAACCCCGGGGGGTCCCTTGTCGGGGAGCTGTTTTTT. The chain uses TRBV7-3 and TRBJ2-2, with 7 nucleotides matching TRBD2. The CDR3 covers 15 residues. The V and J ends lost 7 bases and 7 bases, in that order; junction bases with no gene match: 12. Germline CDR1 reads SGHTA; CDR2 reads FQGTGA.

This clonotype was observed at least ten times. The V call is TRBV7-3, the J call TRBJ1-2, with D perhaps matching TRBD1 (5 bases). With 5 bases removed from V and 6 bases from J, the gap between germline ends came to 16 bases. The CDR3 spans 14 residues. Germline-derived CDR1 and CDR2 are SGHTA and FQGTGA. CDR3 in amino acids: CASSPGGTRDGYTF. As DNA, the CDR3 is TGTGCCAGCAGCCCCGGCGGGACCCGGGATGGCTACACCTTC.

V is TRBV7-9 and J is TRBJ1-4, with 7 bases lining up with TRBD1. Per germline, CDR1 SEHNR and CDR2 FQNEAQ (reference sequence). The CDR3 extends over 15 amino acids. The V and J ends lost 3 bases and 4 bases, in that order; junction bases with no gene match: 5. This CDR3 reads CASSLRDSRNEKLFF. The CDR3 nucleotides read TGTGCCAGCAGCTTGCGGGACAGCCGTAATGAAAAACTGTTTTTT. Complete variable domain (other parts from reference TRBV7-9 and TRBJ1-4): DTGVSQNPRHKITKRGQNVTFRCDPISEHNRLYWYRQTLGQGPEFLTYFQNEAQLEKSRLLSDRFSAERPKGSFSTLEIQRTEQGDSAMYLCASSLRDSRNEKLFFGSGTQLSVL.

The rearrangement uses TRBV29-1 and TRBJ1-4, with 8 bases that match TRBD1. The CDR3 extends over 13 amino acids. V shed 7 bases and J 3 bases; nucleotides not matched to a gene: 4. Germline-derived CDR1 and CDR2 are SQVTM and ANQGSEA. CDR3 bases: TGCAGCGCCCAGACAGGGGCTAATGAAAAACTGTTTTTT. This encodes CSAQTGANEKLFF. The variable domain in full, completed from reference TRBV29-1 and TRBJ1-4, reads SAVISQKPSRDICQRGTSLTIQCQVDSQVTMMFWYRQQPGQSLTLIATANQGSEATYESGFVIDKFPISRPNLTFSTLTVSNMSPEDSSIYLCSAQTGANEKLFFGSGTQLSVL.

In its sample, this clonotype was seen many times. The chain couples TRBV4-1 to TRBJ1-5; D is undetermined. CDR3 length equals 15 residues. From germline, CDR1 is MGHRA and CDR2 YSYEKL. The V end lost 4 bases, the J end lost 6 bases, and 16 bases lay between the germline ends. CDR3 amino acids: CASSPSGTGTQPQHF. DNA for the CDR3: TGCGCCAGCAGCCCCTCTGGCACGGGAACTCAGCCCCAGCATTTT.

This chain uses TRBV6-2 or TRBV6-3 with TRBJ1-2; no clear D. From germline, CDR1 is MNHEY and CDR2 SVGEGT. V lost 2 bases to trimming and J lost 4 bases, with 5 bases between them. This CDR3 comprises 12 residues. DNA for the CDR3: TGTGCCAGCAGTTACATGGCCTATGGCTACACCTTC. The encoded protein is CASSYMAYGYTF.

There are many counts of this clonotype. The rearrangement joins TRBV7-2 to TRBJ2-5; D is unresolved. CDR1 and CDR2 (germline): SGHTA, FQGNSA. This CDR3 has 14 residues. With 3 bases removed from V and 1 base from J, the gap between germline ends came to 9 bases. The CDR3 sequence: CASSLARTQETQYF. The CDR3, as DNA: TGTGCCAGCAGCTTGGCCCGGACCCAAGAGACCCAGTACTTC.

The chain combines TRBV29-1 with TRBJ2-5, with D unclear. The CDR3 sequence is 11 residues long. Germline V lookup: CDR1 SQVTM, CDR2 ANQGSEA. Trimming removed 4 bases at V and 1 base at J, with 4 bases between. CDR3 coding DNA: TGCAGCGTTGTGGGCCAAGAGACCCAGTACTTC. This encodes CSVVGQETQYF.

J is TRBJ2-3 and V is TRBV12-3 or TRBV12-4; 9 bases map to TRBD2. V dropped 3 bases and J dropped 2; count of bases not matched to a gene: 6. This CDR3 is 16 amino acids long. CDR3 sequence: CASSFGGGGYTDTQYF. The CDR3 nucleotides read TGTGCCAGCAGTTTTGGCGGGGGGGGATACACAGATACGCAGTATTTT.

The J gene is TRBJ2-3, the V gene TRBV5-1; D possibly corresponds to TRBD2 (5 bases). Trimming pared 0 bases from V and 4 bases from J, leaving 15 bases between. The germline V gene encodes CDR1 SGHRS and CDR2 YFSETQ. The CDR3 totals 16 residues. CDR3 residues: CASSLADFPGADTQYF. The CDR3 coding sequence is TGCGCCAGCAGCTTGGCGGACTTCCCCGGGGCAGATACGCAGTATTTT.

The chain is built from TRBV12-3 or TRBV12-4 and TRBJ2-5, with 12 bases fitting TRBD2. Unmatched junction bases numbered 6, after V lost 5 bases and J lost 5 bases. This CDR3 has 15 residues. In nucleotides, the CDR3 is TGTGCCAGCAGTCTGGGACTAGCGGGCACCGAGACCCAGTACTTC. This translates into CASSLGLAGTETQYF.

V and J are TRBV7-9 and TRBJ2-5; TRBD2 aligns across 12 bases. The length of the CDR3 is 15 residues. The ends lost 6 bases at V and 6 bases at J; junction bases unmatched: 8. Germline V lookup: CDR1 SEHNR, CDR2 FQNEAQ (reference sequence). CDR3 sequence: CASRQTSGGQQTQYF. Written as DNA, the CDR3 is TGTGCCAGCAGACAAACTAGCGGGGGGCAACAGACCCAGTACTTC.

The CDR3 sequence: CASSALAGANVLTF. CDR3 coding DNA: TGTGCCAGTAGTGCCTTGGCTGGGGCCAACGTCCTGACTTTC. V usage is TRBV19 and J usage is TRBJ2-6; no clear D gene. The CDR3 is 14 residues long. The V and J ends lost 5 bases and 2 bases respectively, with 7 bases between them. The germline V gene has CDR1 LNHDA and CDR2 SQIVND (reference sequence).

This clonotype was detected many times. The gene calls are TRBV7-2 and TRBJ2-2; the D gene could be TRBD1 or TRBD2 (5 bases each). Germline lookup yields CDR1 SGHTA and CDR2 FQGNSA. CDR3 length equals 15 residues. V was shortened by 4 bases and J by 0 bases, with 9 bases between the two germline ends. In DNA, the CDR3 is TGTGCCAGCAGCTGGGACGCCGCGAACACCGGGGAGCTGTTTTTT. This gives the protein CASSWDAANTGELFF.

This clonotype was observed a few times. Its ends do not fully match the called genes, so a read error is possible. CDR3 in amino acids: CARSFSTQGADTQYF. CDR3 DNA sequence: TGCGCCAGAAGCTTCAGTACTCAGGGCGCAGATACGCAGTATTTT. The chain couples TRBV5-1 to TRBJ2-3, with TRBD1 as a possible D gene (5 bases). Germline assignment: CDR1 SGHRS and CDR2 YFSETQ. The CDR3 has 15 amino acids. Supplemented by reference TRBV5-1 and TRBJ2-3, the full variable domain reads KAGVTQTPRYLIKTRGQQVTLSCSPISGHRSVSWYQQTPGQGLQFLFEYFSETQRNKGNFPGRFSGRQFSNSRSEMNVSTLELGDSALYLCARSFSTQGADTQYFGPGTRLTVL.

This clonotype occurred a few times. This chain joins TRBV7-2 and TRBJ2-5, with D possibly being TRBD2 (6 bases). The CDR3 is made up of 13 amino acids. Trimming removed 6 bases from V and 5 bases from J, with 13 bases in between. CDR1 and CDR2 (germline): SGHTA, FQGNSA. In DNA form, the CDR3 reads TGTGCCAGCAGACTAGCCTCAGGGGAGACCCAGTACTTC. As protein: CASRLASGETQYF.

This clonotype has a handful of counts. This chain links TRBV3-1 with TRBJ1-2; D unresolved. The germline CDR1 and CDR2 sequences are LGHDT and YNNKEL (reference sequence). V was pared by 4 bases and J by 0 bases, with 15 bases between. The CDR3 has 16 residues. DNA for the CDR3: TGTGCCAGCAGCCGCGGTGACGGAAACACTAACTATGGCTACACCTTC. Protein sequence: CASSRGDGNTNYGYTF. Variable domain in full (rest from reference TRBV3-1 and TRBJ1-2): DTAVSQTPKYLVTQMGNDKSIKCEQNLGHDTMYWYKQDSKKFLKIMFSYNNKELIINETVPNRFSPKSPDKAHLNLHINSLELGDSAVYFCASSRGDGNTNYGYTFGSGTRLTVV.

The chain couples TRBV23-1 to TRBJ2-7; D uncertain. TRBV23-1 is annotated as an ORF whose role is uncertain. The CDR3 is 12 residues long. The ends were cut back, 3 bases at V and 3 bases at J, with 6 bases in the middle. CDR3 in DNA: TGCGCCAGCAGTCATTACCGCTACGAGCAGTACGTC. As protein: CASSHYRYEQYV.